This is a list of T cell receptor beta chains from one sample in a study of CD8 T cells in Susac syndrome. Each CDR3 protein is one row after TCRdb ran MiXCR on the immunoSEQ multiplex PCR reads. Here the sample spans 90,000 to 150,000 distinct CDR3 sequences, 85% to 95% being singletons. Specimen: CD4+ T cells from PBMCs. Receptor source: a human donor in good health. Both conserved end residues are part of each CDR3. Each record gives: V gene, J gene, CDR3 protein.

>TRBV12-3/TRBV12-4|TRBJ2-5
CASSRGQNLETQYF
>TRBV28|TRBJ2-7
CASSPESGFTTAYEQYF
>TRBV24-1|TRBJ2-5
CATSDYGQGEETQYF
>TRBV6-1|TRBJ1-2
CASTHLSGGIAYGYTF
>TRBV20-1|TRBJ2-7
CSARDRRQAREQYF
>TRBV6-5|TRBJ2-4
CASRTAADIQYF
>TRBV28|TRBJ1-1
CASSLQGLVTEAFF
>TRBV25-1|TRBJ2-3
CASSALGISTDTQYF
>TRBV4-2|TRBJ2-3
CASSQAGLAGLGADTQYF
>TRBV7-3|TRBJ1-2
CASSTGTGVGLEGYTF
>TRBV19|TRBJ2-3
CASSSRSEGLDTQYF
>TRBV5-1|TRBJ2-3
CASSFHPDTQYF
>TRBV30|TRBJ2-1
CAWSRLADSYNEQFF
>TRBV5-1|TRBJ1-5
CASSLSSNQPQHF
>TRBV6-5|TRBJ2-5
CASSSTKGGTQYF
>TRBV7-9|TRBJ2-6
CASSRLASGANVLTF
>TRBV11-2|TRBJ2-5
CASSLGRDGETQYF
>TRBV20-1|TRBJ2-7
CSARVDSSNYEQYF
>TRBV19|TRBJ2-3
CASSVPVRTSADTQYF
>TRBV6-1|TRBJ1-1
CASSQLPTGANTEAFF
>TRBV30|TRBJ1-4
CAYGTGAEKLFF
>TRBV7-9|TRBJ2-7
CASSPGSETYEQYF
>TRBV27|TRBJ1-1
CASSLSMGQGTSEAFF
>TRBV7-3|TRBJ2-5
CASSSIAGVVETQYF
>TRBV6-2/TRBV6-3|TRBJ2-2
CASSRQNTGELFF
>TRBV12-3/TRBV12-4|TRBJ2-1
CASSLGEYGEQFF
>TRBV29-1|TRBJ2-3
CSVEYTDTQYF
>TRBV20-1|TRBJ2-7
CSARVRNDEQYF
>TRBV20-1|TRBJ2-7
CSASGVIAGGASTYEQYF
>TRBV6-6|TRBJ2-7
CASLPGLGYEQYF
>TRBV20-1|TRBJ2-7
CSAEGLAGSYEQYF
>TRBV14|TRBJ2-5
CASTYTSGRGLETQYF
>TRBV6-6|TRBJ2-7
CASSRDSPESSYEQYF
>TRBV7-8|TRBJ2-1
CASSPQPAGGNEQFF
>TRBV19|TRBJ1-5
CASSNGAGGLIQPQHF
>TRBV10-3|TRBJ2-1
CAITTGLGIRAGDNEQFF
>TRBV6-6|TRBJ1-6
CASSPTGNNSPLHF
>TRBV6-2/TRBV6-3|TRBJ2-2
CASTTNTGELFF
>TRBV7-2|TRBJ1-5
CASSLGAQPQHF
>TRBV7-3|TRBJ2-3
CASSLSPGDTQYF
>TRBV28|TRBJ1-1
CASSLWMKTGGVTEAFF
>TRBV19|TRBJ1-5
CASTSVDMRQNQPQHF
>TRBV12-3/TRBV12-4|TRBJ2-1
CASSLRGNSYNEQFF